This T cell receptor (beta chain) was found in a study of blood T cell repertoires in COVID-19. Germline assignment: CDR1 SGHNT and CDR2 YYREEE (reference sequence). V lost 6 bases and J lost 0; bases outside the gene matches: 6. The CDR3 runs to 15 residues. TCRdb's table, derived via immunoSEQ multiplex PCR, lists solely in-frame clones and lacks some. The sample has roughly 100,000 clones; approximately 89% are singletons. Source material: peripheral blood. V is TRBV5-4 and J is TRBJ2-1, with TRBD1 matching over 7 bases. This TCR was sampled from a woman of 80 years or more in a cohort sampled during active COVID-19. The CDR3 sequence is CASTPTGSSYNEQFF. The CDR3 bases are TGTGCCAGCACCCCGACAGGGAGCTCCTACAATGAGCAGTTCTTC. The full variable domain, rest sourced from reference TRBV5-4 and TRBJ2-1, is ETGVTQSPTHLIKTRGQQVTLRCSSQSGHNTVSWYQQALGQGPQFIFQYYREEENGRGNFPPRFSGLQFPNYSSELNVNALELDDSALYLCASTPTGSSYNEQFFGPGTRLTVL.